The clone carrying this TCR beta chain was detected a few times. The antigen is unknown. The sample belongs to a study of T-cell reconstitution after alpha-beta-depleted transplantation in children. Trimming took 2 bases from V and 3 from J, leaving 13 bases between them. From germline, CDR1 is MNHNS and CDR2 SASEGT. This CDR3 spans 16 amino acids. Findings and limits, study-wide: By about two months after transplant, alpha-beta T cells reportedly arose from several hundred graft clones that had expanded. T-cell numbers and diversity, one year after transplant, stemmed largely from T cells that were newly produced.

The authors prepared the TCRbeta library with unique molecular identifiers. TCRdb used MiXCR to reprocess the PCR reads, holding one entry per CDR3 protein. The table records fewer than 450,000 distinct CDR3 sequences, 15% to 20% of them present only once. This clonotype was sampled from a male patient aged 2-10 years who had a stem cell transplant for acute lymphoblastic leukemia, so the T cells may come from the graft donor. V and J are TRBV6-1 and TRBJ2-2; tentatively, D is TRBD1 (5 bases). The source material was PBMCs, mostly from graft donor cells, sampled 360 days after TCRalphabeta/CD19-depleted stem cell transplant. The CDR3 reads CASSEFHSRDTGELFF. CDR3 nucleotide sequence: TGTGCCAGCAGTGAATTCCATTCCAGGGACACCGGGGAGCTGTTTTTT.